Shown below are 8 T cell receptor beta chains from a single sample sequenced in a study of T cells expressing NK-cell markers. TCRdb reprocessed the 5' RACE reads and reports one entry per CDR3 protein, with no DNA. This sample's clone table lists over 100,000 distinct CDR3 sequences. Sequenced material: blood T cells: a sorted CD56 or NKG2C T cell subset, CD4+ or CD8+ T cells, or bulk PBMC T cells (not recorded which). Receptors originate from a woman between 18 and 75 years old in good health.

The chain has TRBV9 and TRBJ1-2. The CDR3 has 11 amino acids. Germline loops: CDR1 SGDLS, CDR2 YYNGEE. The chain's CDR3 is CASSSTYGYTF.

The CDR3 loop is CASSSAGGMQYF. V gene TRBV11-2 combines with J gene TRBJ2-3; the D call of TRBD2 rests on TCRdb alone, since no DNA is present to check it. This CDR3 is 12 amino acids long. Germline V gene lookup returns CDR1 SGHAT and CDR2 FQNNGV.

V usage is TRBV20-1 and J usage is TRBJ1-1. The length of the CDR3 is 14 residues. Germline V CDR1 and CDR2: DFQATT, SNEGSKA (reference sequence). The CDR3 region is CSARVGESNTEAFF.

The chain has TRBV9 and TRBJ1-2. The CDR3 totals 12 residues. CDR1 is SGDLS and CDR2 is YYNGEE in the germline V gene. CDR3 loop: CASSGRSYGYTF.

The genes are TRBV12-3 or TRBV12-4 and TRBJ1-1; TCRdb gives TRBD1 as the D gene, but with no DNA this cannot be confirmed. The CDR3 runs to 11 residues. The CDR3 here is CASRDTREAFF.

The rearrangement joins TRBV9 to TRBJ2-3. This CDR3 contains 16 residues. Looked up from germline, CDR1 is SGDLS and CDR2 is YYNGEE. Here the CDR3 reads CASSGDSRSSTDTQYF.

The V call is TRBV13, the J call TRBJ2-3; lacking DNA, the TRBD2 call made by TCRdb goes unchecked. Germline lookup yields CDR1 PRHDT and CDR2 FYEKMQ (reference sequence). This CDR3 contains 16 residues. The CDR3 loop is CASSPGEGLSTDTQYF.

This rearrangement joins TRBV28 to TRBJ2-7. The length of the CDR3 is 11 residues. Per germline, CDR1 MDHEN and CDR2 SYDVKM. The CDR3 reads CASSKTGEQYF.